These T cell receptor beta chains were read from a single sample in a study of cytotoxic CD8 clonotypes in ibrutinib-treated CLL. TCRdb keeps only in-frame clones here, not all; method: immunoSEQ multiplex PCR. The sample lists approximately 67,000 clones, approximately 80% occurring once. The sample was PBMCs, taken at disease progression, from a patient treated with ibrutinib. Source of these receptors: a human donor with chronic lymphocytic leukemia. Both conserved end residues are part of each CDR3. Fields, in order: D gene, J gene, clone size, V gene, CDR3 protein, CDR3 DNA. A D gene is named only where the DNA matches it firmly. Clone size is shown for a subset of rows, as once, few, many or a class of expanded clone.

d_call: -; j_call: TRBJ2-5; clone_size: -; v_call: TRBV10-2; cdr3_aa: CASSEWETQYF; cdr3_nt: TGCGCCAGCAGTGAGTGGGAGACCCAGTACTTC
d_call: -; j_call: TRBJ1-1; clone_size: -; v_call: TRBV29-1; cdr3_aa: CSVDSGPLLGTEAFF; cdr3_nt: TGCAGCGTTGATTCTGGACCCCTATTAGGTACTGAAGCTTTCTTT
d_call: -; j_call: TRBJ2-1; clone_size: once; v_call: TRBV2; cdr3_aa: CASSEARGYNEQFF; cdr3_nt: TGTGCCAGCAGTGAAGCGCGAGGGTACAATGAGCAGTTCTTC
d_call: -; j_call: TRBJ1-3; clone_size: once; v_call: TRBV5-1; cdr3_aa: CASASDPGSGNTIYF; cdr3_nt: TGCGCCAGCGCTTCAGACCCCGGCTCTGGAAACACCATATATTTT
d_call: -; j_call: TRBJ1-1; clone_size: -; v_call: TRBV5-4; cdr3_aa: CASSPAQGRTEAFF; cdr3_nt: TGTGCCAGCAGCCCGGCGCAGGGAAGGACTGAAGCTTTCTTT
d_call: -; j_call: TRBJ2-1; clone_size: -; v_call: TRBV5-1; cdr3_aa: CASSFPNNEQFF; cdr3_nt: TGCGCCAGCAGCTTCCCTAACAATGAGCAGTTCTTC
d_call: TRBD2; j_call: TRBJ2-7; clone_size: -; v_call: TRBV29-1; cdr3_aa: CSDTGTSDYEQYF; cdr3_nt: TGCAGCGACACCGGGACTAGCGACTACGAGCAGTACTTC
d_call: -; j_call: TRBJ2-7; clone_size: -; v_call: TRBV28; cdr3_aa: CASKDSTYEQYF; cdr3_nt: TGTGCCAGCAAGGACAGTACCTACGAGCAGTACTTC
d_call: TRBD2; j_call: TRBJ2-2; clone_size: -; v_call: TRBV19; cdr3_aa: CASSRSGGKTGELFF; cdr3_nt: TGTGCCAGTAGTAGAAGCGGGGGGAAAACCGGGGAGCTGTTTTTT
d_call: -; j_call: TRBJ1-1; clone_size: -; v_call: TRBV6-5; cdr3_aa: CASSYPGSEAFF; cdr3_nt: TGTGCCAGCAGTTACCCGGGGTCTGAAGCTTTCTTT
d_call: -; j_call: TRBJ2-7; clone_size: -; v_call: TRBV23-1; cdr3_aa: CASSQLNEQYF; cdr3_nt: TGCGCCAGCAGTCAATTGAACGAGCAGTACTTC